Following are 25 T cell receptor beta chains from one sample sequenced in a study of cytotoxic CD8 clonotypes in ibrutinib-treated CLL. The data were produced by immunoSEQ multiplex PCR, yet TCRdb's version contains in-frame clones alone and is incomplete. This sample carries 45,000 or so clones, 60% to 75% of them seen once, and the ten largest clones take roughly 13%. The specimen was PBMCs, collected after 12 months of ibrutinib treatment. These receptors all stem from a human donor with chronic lymphocytic leukemia.

The chain couples TRBV5-1 to TRBJ2-1; D not certain. Trimming stripped 4 bases from V and 2 bases from J, with 13 bases between. CDR3 length: 15 residues. Germline values: CDR1 SGHRS, CDR2 YFSETQ. CDR3 bases: TGCGCCAGCAGCCAGAGGACGGGTACCTACAATGAGCAGTTCTTC. This translates into CASSQRTGTYNEQFF.

The gene calls are TRBV5-1 and TRBJ2-7, with 9 bases fitting TRBD1. The V gene's germline CDR1 is SGHRS and CDR2 YFSETQ. Unmatched junction bases numbered 4, after V lost 8 bases and J lost 4 bases. This CDR3 comprises 12 residues. The CDR3 reads CASPGQGYEQYF. As DNA, the CDR3 is TGCGCCAGTCCGGGACAGGGTTACGAGCAGTACTTC.

The V gene is TRBV6-5, the J gene TRBJ2-1, with TRBD2 identical over 11 bases. Trimming cost V 7 bases and J 7 bases; bases outside gene matches: 6. Germline-derived CDR1 and CDR2 are MNHEY and SVGAGI. The CDR3 contains 14 residues. The CDR3 here is CASTTSGSRNEQFF. The CDR3 coding sequence is TGTGCCAGCACCACTAGCGGGAGTCGGAATGAGCAGTTCTTC.

This clone was seen only once. The rearrangement joins TRBV7-3 to TRBJ1-1; no reliable D call. Trimming pared 0 bases from V and 10 bases from J, leaving 18 bases between. Germline V gene lookup returns CDR1 SGHTA and CDR2 FQGTGA. The CDR3 extends over 15 amino acids. Here the CDR3 DNA reads TGTGCCAGCAGCTTAACTCATTCAGTGTCAGGTGGAGCTTTCTTT. Its translation is CASSLTHSVSGGAFF.

The genes are TRBV29-1 and TRBJ2-7; 7 bases match TRBD2. Per germline, CDR1 SQVTM and CDR2 ANQGSEA. The V segment lost 6 bases and the J segment 4 bases; nucleotides outside the gene matches: 12. The CDR3 totals 14 residues. CDR3: CSVSMTGGSYEQYF. CDR3 in DNA: TGCAGCGTGTCTATGACGGGAGGTTCATACGAGCAGTACTTC.

J is TRBJ2-2 and V is TRBV27; perhaps TRBD2 as D (6 bases). The V end was cut by 7 bases, the J end by 3 bases, with 12 bases between. This CDR3 has 14 residues. The germline V gene encodes CDR1 MNHEY and CDR2 SMNVEV (reference sequence). Here the CDR3 DNA reads TGTGCCAGCAAACGGGACTCAGACACCGGGGAGCTGTTTTTT. Amino acids: CASKRDSDTGELFF.

This rearrangement joins TRBV28 to TRBJ1-1; tentative D call: TRBD1 (6 bases). Trimming pared 6 bases from V and 1 base from J, leaving 15 bases between. The CDR3 runs 15 residues. Germline V gene lookup returns CDR1 MDHEN and CDR2 SYDVKM. The CDR3 DNA reads TGTGCCAGCAGCCTCGCCGGGGGCGCGAACACTGAAGCTTTCTTT. This translates into CASSLAGGANTEAFF. The full variable domain, with the rest looked up from reference TRBV28 and TRBJ1-1, is DVKVTQSSRYLVKRTGEKVFLECVQDMDHENMFWYRQDPGLGLRLIYFSYDVKMKEKGDIPEGYSVSREKKERFSLILESASTNQTSMYLCASSLAGGANTEAFFGQGTRLTVV.

The rearrangement uses TRBV5-1 and TRBJ1-1; D unresolved. The CDR3 is 13 amino acids. Deletions cut 2 bases from V and 7 bases from J, with 12 bases between. Looked up from germline, CDR1 is SGHRS and CDR2 is YFSETQ. The DNA for the CDR3 is TGCGCCAGCAGCTTCAGAGGGAATGATGAAGCTTTCTTT. Its protein product is CASSFRGNDEAFF.

This clone was seen just once. This chain links TRBV28 with TRBJ1-5, with 8 bases fitting TRBD1. Germline assignment: CDR1 MDHEN and CDR2 SYDVKM. CDR3 size: 12 residues. J gave up 6 bases and V 7 bases, and 2 bases lay outside the gene matches. CDR3 nucleotides: TGTGCCAGCAACGACAGGGGTCAGCCCCAGCATTTT. This gives the protein CASNDRGQPQHF.

This clone was counted only a few times. The chain employs TRBV28 and TRBJ2-1, with D perhaps TRBD2 (6 bases). CDR3 length: 13 amino acids. V gave up 7 bases and J gave up 3 bases, with 10 bases separating them. The germline V gene has CDR1 MDHEN and CDR2 SYDVKM. The CDR3 sequence: CASKTGLYNEQFF. In DNA form, the CDR3 reads TGTGCCAGCAAAACGGGACTCTACAATGAGCAGTTCTTC.

The genes are TRBV27 and TRBJ2-1; tentatively, D is TRBD2 (5 bases). CDR1 MNHEY and CDR2 SMNVEV come from the germline V gene (reference sequence). Trimming shortened V by 10 bases and J by 7 bases, and 17 bases separated the two germline ends. The CDR3 is 13 residues long. For the CDR3, the DNA is TGTGCCACCAGGATTCTCTCGGGGAATGAGCAGTTCTTC. Protein product: CATRILSGNEQFF.

This clone appeared a few times. The chain uses TRBV6-5 and TRBJ1-2; 7 nucleotides match TRBD1. The germline gives CDR1 MNHEY, CDR2 SVGAGI. The CDR3 has 13 residues. With 7 bases clipped from V and 4 bases from J, the junction kept 6 bases outside the gene matches. The CDR3 sequence is CASTGRQGYGYTF. The CDR3 DNA reads TGTGCCAGCACCGGACGACAGGGCTATGGCTACACCTTC.

The chain uses TRBV7-2 and TRBJ2-1, with 14 bases identical to TRBD2. CDR1 and CDR2 (germline): SGHTA, FQGNSA. The CDR3 is 17 amino acids. J gave up 7 bases and V 1 base, and 6 bases lay outside the gene matches. CDR3 sequence (DNA): TGTGCCAGCAGCTTAGTGGACGGGACTAGCGGGAGTAATGAGCAGTTCTTC. It yields the protein CASSLVDGTSGSNEQFF.

V gene TRBV5-1 combines with J gene TRBJ2-5; a possible D gene is TRBD2 (6 bases). From germline, CDR1 is SGHRS and CDR2 YFSETQ. V was clipped by 2 bases and J by 4 bases, with 12 bases between them. The CDR3 covers 14 residues. This CDR3 reads CASSLGGDGETQYF. The CDR3 region has the DNA TGCGCCAGCAGCTTAGGAGGGGACGGAGAGACCCAGTACTTC.

This clone is deemed medium-sized (0.01 to 0.1%). The chain employs TRBV6-5 and TRBJ1-1; the match to TRBD1 covers 8 bases. Germline V gene data show CDR1 as MNHEY and CDR2 as SVGAGI. The ends lost 0 bases at V and 4 bases at J; junction bases unmatched: 7. This CDR3 comprises 16 residues. CDR3 DNA: TGTGCCAGCAGTTACTCACAGGGACAGGCCTTCACTGAAGCTTTCTTT. Amino acids: CASSYSQGQAFTEAFF.

With respect to this clone: Mismatch with germline at one junction end may stem from a read error. The chain joins TRBV7-2 to TRBJ2-2, with 10 bases that match TRBD2. The CDR3 has 16 residues. Germline V gene data show CDR1 as SGHTA and CDR2 as FQGNSA. CDR3 loop: CASSLAGALFTGELFF. CDR3 sequence (DNA): TGTGCCAGCAGCCTAGCGGGAGCGCTCTTCACCGGGGAGCTGTTTTTT.

The chain uses TRBV7-3 and TRBJ2-3; 7 bases fit TRBD2. V shed 5 bases, J shed 2 bases, and the junction held 4 bases outside the gene matches. The germline V gene encodes CDR1 SGHTA and CDR2 FQGTGA. The CDR3 loop spans 14 amino acids. The CDR3 nucleotides read TGTGCCAGCAGCCACGGGACTACCACAGATACGCAGTATTTT. Residues: CASSHGTTTDTQYF.

The chain links TRBV25-1 to TRBJ1-4; TRBD1 is a possible D gene (6 bases). The V and J ends lost 3 bases and 5 bases respectively, with 16 bases between them. The germline V gene encodes CDR1 MGHDK and CDR2 SYGVNS. This CDR3 has 16 residues. CDR3 residues: CASSDPRGLGNEKLFF. DNA of the CDR3: TGTGCCAGCAGTGACCCAAGGGGGTTGGGGAATGAAAAACTGTTTTTT.

J is TRBJ2-7 and V is TRBV6-1; 7 bases are shared with TRBD1. V lost 3 bases and J lost 3; bases outside the gene matches: 8. This CDR3 contains 15 residues. The germline V gene encodes CDR1 MNHNS and CDR2 SASEGT. The CDR3 DNA reads TGTGCCAGCAGTGACGCAGGGGGTCCAAACTACGAGCAGTACTTC. Translation gives CASSDAGGPNYEQYF.

The chain joins TRBV30 to TRBJ2-5; either TRBD1 or TRBD2 may fit D (6 bases each). The CDR3 is 15 residues long. In germline, CDR1 is GTSNPN, CDR2 SVGIG (reference sequence). V gave up 3 bases and J gave up 3 bases, with 17 bases separating them. CDR3 loop: CAWRAGGGSKETQYF. The DNA for the CDR3 is TGTGCCTGGAGGGCCGGAGGGGGGTCTAAAGAGACCCAGTACTTC.

The chain has TRBV30 and TRBJ1-2, with 7 positions matching TRBD1. The germline V gene encodes CDR1 GTSNPN and CDR2 SVGIG (reference sequence). V shed 0 bases and J 5 bases; nucleotides not matched to a gene: 6. This CDR3 is 14 amino acids long. The CDR3 DNA reads TGTGCCTGGAGTGTAAGCGGGACAGATTATGGCTACACCTTC. Translating gives CAWSVSGTDYGYTF.

The chain recombines TRBV7-2 with TRBJ1-1; D gene ambiguous. This CDR3 comprises 13 residues. The germline gives CDR1 SGHTA, CDR2 FQGNSA. V lost 2 bases to trimming and J lost 8 bases, with 12 bases between them. Here the CDR3 DNA reads TGTGCCAGCAGCTTAAATCGGGGTGGGGAAGCTTTCTTT. Translated, it gives CASSLNRGGEAFF.

This clone was seen more than once but under ten times. The J gene is TRBJ2-3, the V gene TRBV5-4; D is undetermined. The CDR3 totals 15 residues. V was clipped by 3 bases and J by 2 bases, with 13 bases between them. Germline values: CDR1 SGHNT, CDR2 YYREEE (reference sequence). CDR3 in DNA: TGTGCCAGCAGCTCCGCCGAGCGACCCACAGATACGCAGTATTTT. Encoded protein: CASSSAERPTDTQYF.

The chain uses TRBV18 and TRBJ1-3; unclear D gene. The CDR3 is 12 residues long. Germline lookup yields CDR1 KGHSH and CDR2 LQKENI. V lost 1 base and J 4 bases, leaving 2 bases between the germline ends. The CDR3 sequence is CASSPQGNTIYF. The DNA for the CDR3 is TGTGCCAGCTCACCACAGGGAAACACCATATATTTT.

This sequence joins TRBV2 and TRBJ2-1, with 7 positions matching TRBD1. V shed 4 bases, J shed 4 bases, and the junction held 1 base outside the gene matches. Per germline, CDR1 SNHLY and CDR2 FYNNEI. This CDR3 has 13 residues. The CDR3 reads CASSATGYNEQFF. CDR3 DNA sequence: TGTGCCAGCAGTGCGACAGGGTACAATGAGCAGTTCTTC.